The 20 T cell receptor beta chains presented below share a single source sample, sequenced in a study of blood T cell repertoires in COVID-19. Profiled with immunoSEQ multiplex PCR; TCRdb holds only in-frame clones, not every one. The table lists 220,000 or so clones, around 90% of them singletons. The material sequenced was peripheral blood. The source is a man in his fifties or sixties with COVID-19, enrolled during active disease.

The chain has TRBV21-1 and TRBJ2-7; the table calls TRBD1, which could not be checked here. TRBV21-1 is reported as a pseudogene. The CDR3 runs 17 residues. CDR3 sequence (DNA): TGTGCCAGCAGCAAAGTCCCAACAGGCCGAAGCTCCTACGAGCAGTACTTC. Residues: CASSKVPTGRSSYEQYF.

This chain uses TRBV6-4 with TRBJ2-1, with D unclear. CDR3 length: 16 amino acids. The V gene's germline CDR1 is MRHNA and CDR2 SNTAGT. V lost 2 bases, J lost 3 bases, and 14 bases lay in between. The CDR3 sequence: CASSDKETSVYNEQFF. The CDR3 nucleotides are TGTGCCAGCAGTGACAAGGAGACTTCGGTCTACAATGAGCAGTTCTTC.

In this sample, this clone turned up a few times. The chain is built from TRBV20-1 and TRBJ2-7, with TRBD2 matching over 7 bases. From germline, CDR1 is DFQATT and CDR2 SNEGSKA (reference sequence). This CDR3 spans 14 amino acids. V shed 3 bases and J 2 bases; nucleotides not matched to a gene: 7. This CDR3 reads CSASGSGLTYEQYF. The CDR3 nucleotides read TGCAGTGCTAGTGGTAGCGGGTTAACCTACGAGCAGTACTTC.

J is TRBJ2-5 and V is TRBV7-2; 7 positions agree with TRBD1. Germline V CDR1 and CDR2: SGHTA, FQGNSA. This CDR3 spans 14 amino acids. V lost 5 bases to trimming and J lost 9 bases; unmatched junction nucleotides: 12. The CDR3 DNA is TGTGCCAGCAGCATAGACTATAACGACAGGGCCCAGTACTTC. Translating gives CASSIDYNDRAQYF.

This clone was observed once. The chain employs TRBV2 and TRBJ2-7; the match to TRBD2 covers 13 bases. The CDR3 covers 14 residues. The germline gives CDR1 SNHLY, CDR2 FYNNEI. V was pared by 5 bases and J by 12 bases, with 10 bases of the junction left unmatched. The chain's CDR3 is CASSIGTSGTPGYF. For the CDR3, the DNA is TGTGCCAGCAGTATAGGGACTAGCGGGACCCCGGGGTACTTC.

The rearrangement joins TRBV27 to TRBJ2-7; D may be TRBD1 (6 bases). The CDR3 length is 16 residues. The germline CDR1 and CDR2 sequences are MNHEY and SMNVEV (reference sequence). Trimming took 5 bases from V and 5 from J, leaving 22 bases between them. CDR3 sequence reads: CASSLAPTGMINEQYF. CDR3 nucleotides: TGTGCCAGCAGTCTAGCTCCCACAGGGATGATAAACGAGCAGTACTTC.

This chain connects TRBV9 to TRBJ2-2; the match to TRBD1 covers 9 bases. Losses at the gene ends were 0 bases for V and 3 bases for J; bases not matched to a gene: 3. Germline lookup yields CDR1 SGDLS and CDR2 YYNGEE. The CDR3 has 16 amino acids. CDR3 in DNA: TGTGCCAGCAGCGTAGAAGGGACAGGGTACACCGGGGAGCTGTTTTTT. It codes for CASSVEGTGYTGELFF.

The rearrangement uses TRBV30 and TRBJ1-4; D gene uncertain. This CDR3 is 14 amino acids long. Germline V gives CDR1 GTSNPN, CDR2 SVGIG (reference sequence). Trimming pared 6 bases from V and 8 bases from J, leaving 19 bases between. DNA for the CDR3: TGTGCCTGCGGACCCGGACGTGGAGGGGAAAAACTGTTTTTT. Amino acid sequence: CACGPGRGGEKLFF.

This chain uses TRBV10-2 with TRBJ1-3; D is perhaps TRBD1 (5 bases). The germline V gene has CDR1 WSHSY and CDR2 SAAADI. This CDR3 is 16 amino acids long. Trimming stripped 0 bases from V and 0 bases from J, with 9 bases between. The CDR3 sequence: CASSESGGYSGNTIYF. The CDR3 nucleotides are TGCGCCAGCAGTGAGTCGGGGGGGTACTCTGGAAACACCATATATTTT.

This rearrangement joins TRBV19 to TRBJ1-4; 7 bases are a match to TRBD1. The CDR3 runs to 14 residues. J was trimmed by 5 bases and V by 3 bases; bases with no gene match: 3. Germline CDR1 reads LNHDA; CDR2 reads SQIVND (reference sequence). CDR3 protein: CASSIGRGNEKLFF. CDR3 coding DNA: TGTGCCAGTAGTATCGGCAGGGGGAATGAAAAACTGTTTTTT.

This clone was seen only a few times. J is TRBJ2-7 and V is TRBV7-8, with 8 bases fitting TRBD1. CDR3 length: 17 residues. The V and J ends lost 5 bases and 1 base, in that order; junction bases with no gene match: 13. Germline assignment: CDR1 SGHVS and CDR2 FQNEAQ. CDR3 sequence: CASSAPRGRGQSYEQYF. In DNA, the CDR3 is TGTGCCAGCAGCGCACCTAGGGGCAGGGGGCAATCCTACGAGCAGTACTTC.

The CDR3 reads CASSSTGLGEQFF. The CDR3 DNA reads TGTGCCAGCAGTTCGACAGGGCTGGGAGAGCAGTTCTTC. The J gene is TRBJ2-1, the V gene TRBV6-5; 7 bases fit TRBD1. The CDR3 contains 13 residues. Germline CDR1 is MNHEY and CDR2 is SVGAGI. The V segment lost 4 bases and the J segment 10 bases; nucleotides outside the gene matches: 7.

This rearrangement joins TRBV5-5 to TRBJ1-1; D is unclear. In germline, CDR1 is SGHKS, CDR2 YYEKEE (reference sequence). The V end was cut by 4 bases, the J end by 4 bases, with 8 bases between. There are 12 residues in the CDR3. CDR3 amino acids: CASSQSGTEAFF. CDR3 DNA sequence: TGTGCCAGCAGCCAATCCGGCACTGAAGCTTTCTTT.

The chain has TRBV7-2 and TRBJ2-3; 12 nucleotides line up with TRBD2. Germline V lookup: CDR1 SGHTA, CDR2 FQGNSA. The CDR3 is 18 residues long. The ends lost 2 bases at V and 3 bases at J; junction bases unmatched: 9. The CDR3 region has the DNA TGTGCCAGCAGCTTAATGACTAGCGGGAGTATCGCGACAGATACGCAGTATTTT. Translating it yields CASSLMTSGSIATDTQYF.

V usage is TRBV19 and J usage is TRBJ2-7, with a weak D call TRBD2 (5 bases). This CDR3 comprises 17 residues. The V and J ends lost 9 bases and 1 base respectively, with 25 bases between them. Germline V gene data show CDR1 as LNHDA and CDR2 as SQIVND (reference sequence). The CDR3 nucleotides are TGTGCCAGCCGAAGGACGGGGTCTCAAAGTTTTTCCTACGAGCAGTACTTC. Translation gives CASRRTGSQSFSYEQYF.

The chain employs TRBV28 and TRBJ2-1, with TRBD2 identical over 13 bases. With V trimmed by 2 bases and J by 5 bases, 12 bases remained unmatched. This CDR3 is 19 amino acids long. Looked up from germline, CDR1 is MDHEN and CDR2 is SYDVKM. CDR3 protein: CASSLPLGTSGKINNEQFF. DNA for the CDR3: TGTGCCAGCAGTTTACCCTTGGGGACTAGCGGGAAGATTAACAATGAGCAGTTCTTC.

The chain has TRBV10-3 and TRBJ2-7, with D tentatively TRBD1 (5 bases). Trimming removed 0 bases from V and 5 bases from J, with 11 bases in between. Germline V gene lookup returns CDR1 ENHRY and CDR2 SYGVKD. This CDR3 is built from 14 residues. The CDR3 DNA reads as TGTGCCATCAGTGAGTCAAGGGGAAATAACGAGCAGTACTTC. This codes for CAISESRGNNEQYF.

V and J are TRBV6-5 and TRBJ1-2; D may be TRBD1 (6 bases). The V end lost 5 bases, the J end lost 5 bases, and 15 bases lay between the germline ends. The V gene's germline CDR1 is MNHEY and CDR2 SVGAGI. CDR3 length: 14 residues. The CDR3 DNA is TGTGCCAGCAGTACGAAGGCAGGGGTTTATGGCTACACCTTC. The encoded protein is CASSTKAGVYGYTF.

The chain combines TRBV11-3 with TRBJ2-3; possibly TRBD1 for D (6 bases). V dropped 3 bases and J dropped 0 bases, with 10 bases sitting between them. Germline CDR1 is SGHNT and CDR2 is YENEEA. The CDR3 has 15 amino acids. The CDR3 nucleotides read TGTGCCAGCAGCTTGACAGGATCTAGCACAGATACGCAGTATTTT. Amino acids: CASSLTGSSTDTQYF.

The rearrangement joins TRBV12-3 or TRBV12-4 to TRBJ2-7, with D unresolved. V was shortened by 5 bases and J by 5 bases, with 13 bases between the two germline ends. The CDR3 spans 13 residues. In nucleotides, the CDR3 is TGTGCCAGCAGTCTTATACGTCGGGACGAGCAGTACTTC. Its protein is CASSLIRRDEQYF.